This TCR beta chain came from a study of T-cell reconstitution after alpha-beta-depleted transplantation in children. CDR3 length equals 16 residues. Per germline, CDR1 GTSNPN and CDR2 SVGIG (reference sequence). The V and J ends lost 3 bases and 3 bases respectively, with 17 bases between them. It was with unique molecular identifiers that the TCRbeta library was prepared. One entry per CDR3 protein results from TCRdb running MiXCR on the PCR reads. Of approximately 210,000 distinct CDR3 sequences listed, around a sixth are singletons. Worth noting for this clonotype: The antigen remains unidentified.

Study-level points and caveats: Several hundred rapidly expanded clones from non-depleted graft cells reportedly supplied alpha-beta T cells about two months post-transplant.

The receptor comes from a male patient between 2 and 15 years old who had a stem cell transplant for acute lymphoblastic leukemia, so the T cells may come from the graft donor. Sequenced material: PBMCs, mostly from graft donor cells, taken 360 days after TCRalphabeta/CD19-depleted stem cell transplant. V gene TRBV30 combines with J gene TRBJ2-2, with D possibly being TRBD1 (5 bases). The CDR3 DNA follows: TGTGCCTGGAGGCCATCCTTGGGGCGAGACACCGGGGAGCTGTTTTTT. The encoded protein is CAWRPSLGRDTGELFF.